This T cell receptor beta chain was identified in a study of blood T cell repertoires in COVID-19. Clones were sequenced by immunoSEQ multiplex PCR, and TCRdb holds only the in-frame ones, with some missing. Here the sample spans about 280,000 clones, around 86% being singletons. Trimming took 5 bases from V and 6 from J; bases not matched to a gene: 5. Germline V lookup: CDR1 SGHTA, CDR2 FQGNSA. This CDR3 region has 14 residues. The chain couples TRBV7-2 to TRBJ2-7; 12 nucleotides match TRBD2. The material sequenced was peripheral blood. This receptor was obtained from a human donor in a cohort sampled during active COVID-19. CDR3 loop: CASSPTSGSGEQYF. The CDR3 coding sequence is TGTGCCAGCAGCCCGACTAGCGGGAGTGGCGAGCAGTACTTC.